The T cell receptor (beta chain) described here comes from a study of blood T cell repertoires in COVID-19. Across the whole study: From the United States, Italy and Spain came samples of acute and convalescent COVID-19. T cells, B-cell-depleted T cells, or PBMCs supplied cDNA or gDNA.

This clone was recorded once. Trimming cost V 6 bases and J 4 bases; bases outside gene matches: 5. CDR1 is LNHDA, CDR2 SQIVND, per germline (reference sequence). The CDR3 covers 15 residues. The protocol was immunoSEQ multiplex PCR, while the TCRdb copy is restricted to in-frame clones and leaves out a portion. The sample holds some 65,000 clones, about nine tenths seen once. The receptor comes from a man in his fifties with COVID-19, enrolled during active disease. The sample comprised peripheral blood. The rearrangement joins TRBV19 to TRBJ2-1; 11 bases fit TRBD2. The CDR3 protein is CASSMTSGVYNEQFF. Written as DNA, the CDR3 is TGTGCCAGTAGCATGACTAGCGGGGTTTACAATGAGCAGTTCTTC.